This T cell receptor (beta chain) was observed in a study of tumor-infiltrating lymphocytes in oesophageal squamous cell carcinoma. There are many counts of this clonotype. V gave up 4 bases and J gave up 7 bases, with 14 bases separating them. The CDR3 has 14 residues. Germline V CDR1 and CDR2: LNHDA, SQIVND (reference sequence). TCRdb recomputed calls from the PCR reads with MiXCR, one row per CDR3 protein. Among roughly 19,000 distinct CDR3 sequences, about 38% were seen once, and the ten largest hold roughly a tenth. This chain joins TRBV19 and TRBJ2-1; D gene ambiguous. Sequencing was done on a sample of normal esophageal tissue next to the tumor. This sequence was found in a male donor with esophageal squamous cell carcinoma. CDR3 in amino acids: CASSTGPSGNEQFF. CDR3 DNA: TGTGCCAGTAGTACCGGGCCCAGTGGGAATGAGCAGTTCTTC.